The rows below give T cell receptor beta chains drawn from one sample of a study of PD-1 blockade in mismatch repair-deficient tumors. TCRdb's table, derived via immunoSEQ multiplex PCR, lists solely in-frame clones and lacks some. The sample yields roughly 120,000 clones, 88% seen once. This material consisted of peripheral blood, taken approximately 70 weeks after starting pembrolizumab. These receptors were taken from an adult with mismatch repair-deficient cancer. CDR3s include the opening cysteine and the closing phenylalanine or tryptophan. Fields, in order: J gene, V gene, clone size, D gene, CDR3 DNA, CDR3 protein. A D gene is named only where the DNA matches it firmly. Clone size appears in some rows only: once, few, many, or a class for an expanded clone.

j_call: TRBJ2-5; v_call: TRBV18; clone_size: .; d_call: .; cdr3_nt: TGTGCCAGCTCACCAGACAGGCCTCGGAAGACCCAGTACTTC; cdr3_aa: CASSPDRPRKTQYF
j_call: TRBJ2-1; v_call: TRBV7-8; clone_size: .; d_call: TRBD1; cdr3_nt: TGTGCCAGCAGCCCTGAGGGACAGGGAGTTTACAATGAGCAGTTCTTC; cdr3_aa: CASSPEGQGVYNEQFF
j_call: TRBJ1-4; v_call: TRBV28; clone_size: .; d_call: .; cdr3_nt: TGTGCCAGCAGTTTATTAGAGAGGGGTGCTGAAAAACTGTTTTTT; cdr3_aa: CASSLLERGAEKLFF
j_call: TRBJ2-3; v_call: TRBV19; clone_size: .; d_call: TRBD1; cdr3_nt: TGTGCCAGTAGAAAAATGGACAGGGGTGATACGCAGTATTTT; cdr3_aa: CASRKMDRGDTQYF
j_call: TRBJ2-7; v_call: TRBV5-1; clone_size: .; d_call: .; cdr3_nt: TGCGCCAGCAGCTCAGGGGCGAGCTCCTACGAGCAGTACTTC; cdr3_aa: CASSSGASSYEQYF
j_call: TRBJ2-2; v_call: TRBV11-2; clone_size: .; d_call: TRBD2; cdr3_nt: TGTGCCAGCAGCTTCACTACTAGCGGGAGGGTTGTGACCGGGGAGCTGTTTTTT; cdr3_aa: CASSFTTSGRVVTGELFF
j_call: TRBJ2-2; v_call: TRBV19; clone_size: .; d_call: TRBD2; cdr3_nt: TGTGCCAGTAGTATGCCGGGGTCGCGGGGGACCCTCACCGGGGAGCTGTTTTTT; cdr3_aa: CASSMPGSRGTLTGELFF
j_call: TRBJ2-1; v_call: TRBV5-6; clone_size: .; d_call: .; cdr3_nt: TGTGCCAGCGCTACCGTTAGATGGAATGAGCAGTTCTTC; cdr3_aa: CASATVRWNEQFF
j_call: TRBJ2-1; v_call: TRBV13; clone_size: .; d_call: TRBD1; cdr3_nt: TGTGCCAGCAGCCTTACACAGGGGGTCTACAATGAGCAGTTCTTC; cdr3_aa: CASSLTQGVYNEQFF
j_call: TRBJ2-5; v_call: TRBV4-2; clone_size: .; d_call: TRBD1; cdr3_nt: TGTGCCAGCAGCCCAGTAGACAGGGGCCTGGAGACCCAGTACTTC; cdr3_aa: CASSPVDRGLETQYF
j_call: TRBJ2-7; v_call: TRBV27; clone_size: .; d_call: TRBD2; cdr3_nt: TGTGCCAGCAGTCCTCACTACAGCGGGACTAGCGGGTGGAGGAACTACGAGCAGTACTTC; cdr3_aa: CASSPHYSGTSGWRNYEQYF
j_call: TRBJ1-4; v_call: TRBV28; clone_size: .; d_call: TRBD1; cdr3_nt: TGTGCCAGCAGTTTTCAGGGGGCTAATGAAAAACTGTTTTTT; cdr3_aa: CASSFQGANEKLFF
j_call: TRBJ2-5; v_call: TRBV19; clone_size: .; d_call: TRBD1; cdr3_nt: TGTGCCAGCATCGGACAGGGGGCCGAGACCCAGTACTTC; cdr3_aa: CASIGQGAETQYF
j_call: TRBJ1-4; v_call: TRBV15; clone_size: .; d_call: .; cdr3_nt: TGTGCCACCAGCGGGGGGTCTGAGGGCGTTAATGAAAAACTGTTTTTT; cdr3_aa: CATSGGSEGVNEKLFF
j_call: TRBJ2-1; v_call: TRBV6-5; clone_size: .; d_call: TRBD2; cdr3_nt: TGTGCCAGCAGTTACTCGAGACTAGCTAGCAATGAGCAGTTCTTC; cdr3_aa: CASSYSRLASNEQFF
j_call: TRBJ2-7; v_call: TRBV5-1; clone_size: .; d_call: TRBD1; cdr3_nt: TGCGCCAGCAGCCCCCCAGACAGGGGCTACGAGCAGTACTTC; cdr3_aa: CASSPPDRGYEQYF
j_call: TRBJ2-1; v_call: TRBV5-1; clone_size: .; d_call: .; cdr3_nt: TGCGCCAGCAGTAAGTCGCAGGGGCTTTACAATGAGCAGTTCTTC; cdr3_aa: CASSKSQGLYNEQFF
j_call: TRBJ2-5; v_call: TRBV23-1; clone_size: once; d_call: .; cdr3_nt: TGCGCCAGCAGTGACATGAGGCACCCGGAGGGTGAGACCCAGTACTTC; cdr3_aa: CASSDMRHPEGETQYF
j_call: TRBJ2-7; v_call: TRBV27; clone_size: .; d_call: .; cdr3_nt: TGTGCCAGCAGTTTAGTTCTGGGGGGAGACTATTCCGAGCAGTACTTC; cdr3_aa: CASSLVLGGDYSEQYF
j_call: TRBJ2-1; v_call: TRBV5-4; clone_size: once; d_call: TRBD2; cdr3_nt: TGTGCCAGCAGCGTACTAGCGGGAGAACGAAGCTCCTACAATGAGCAGTTCTTC; cdr3_aa: CASSVLAGERSSYNEQFF
j_call: TRBJ2-7; v_call: TRBV6-6; clone_size: medium-sized; d_call: TRBD2; cdr3_nt: TGTGCCAGCACCCGATCCGGGACTAATTTGTTGGAGCAGTACTTC; cdr3_aa: CASTRSGTNLLEQYF
j_call: TRBJ2-1; v_call: TRBV4-1; clone_size: .; d_call: TRBD2; cdr3_nt: TGCGCCAGCAGCCATATCGGACTAGTCAGCTCCTACAATGAGCAGTTCTTC; cdr3_aa: CASSHIGLVSSYNEQFF
j_call: TRBJ2-7; v_call: TRBV7-2; clone_size: .; d_call: TRBD1; cdr3_nt: TGTGCCAGCAGTTCAGGGACAGGGGTCTACGAGCAGTACTTC; cdr3_aa: CASSSGTGVYEQYF
j_call: TRBJ2-1; v_call: TRBV6-5; clone_size: .; d_call: .; cdr3_nt: TGTGCCAGCAGTCCCAAACGACTAGTCGCTGAGCAGTTCTTC; cdr3_aa: CASSPKRLVAEQFF
j_call: TRBJ2-2; v_call: TRBV6-5; clone_size: .; d_call: .; cdr3_nt: TGTGCCAGCAGTTACTCGCGCAGTAGCACCGGGGAGCTGTTTTTT; cdr3_aa: CASSYSRSSTGELFF
j_call: TRBJ2-2; v_call: TRBV6-5; clone_size: .; d_call: TRBD2; cdr3_nt: TGTGCCAGCAGCGGCCGGGGGGACACCGGGGAGCTGTTTTTT; cdr3_aa: CASSGRGDTGELFF
j_call: TRBJ2-7; v_call: TRBV27; clone_size: .; d_call: .; cdr3_nt: TGTGCCAGCAGTTCGAGGACAGCAACCTACGAGCAGTACTTC; cdr3_aa: CASSSRTATYEQYF
j_call: TRBJ2-7; v_call: TRBV19; clone_size: .; d_call: TRBD1; cdr3_nt: TGTGCCAGTAGTACTGGGACAGGGGGCTACGAGCAGTACTTC; cdr3_aa: CASSTGTGGYEQYF
j_call: TRBJ2-5; v_call: TRBV27; clone_size: .; d_call: .; cdr3_nt: TGTGCCAGCAGTTTATCTCCCACCGGGCGGCAAGAGACCCAGTACTTC; cdr3_aa: CASSLSPTGRQETQYF
j_call: TRBJ2-7; v_call: TRBV28; clone_size: .; d_call: .; cdr3_nt: TGTGCCAGCACTAGTGGCTACGAGCAGTACTTC; cdr3_aa: CASTSGYEQYF
j_call: TRBJ2-3; v_call: TRBV25-1; clone_size: once; d_call: TRBD2; cdr3_nt: TGTGCCAGCAGTGAAGGGACTAGCGGGAGCACAGATACGCAGTATTTT; cdr3_aa: CASSEGTSGSTDTQYF
j_call: TRBJ2-3; v_call: TRBV7-3; clone_size: .; d_call: TRBD2; cdr3_nt: TGTGCCAGCAGCCCTAGCGGCCCAGATACGCAGTATTTT; cdr3_aa: CASSPSGPDTQYF
j_call: TRBJ2-3; v_call: TRBV6-5; clone_size: .; d_call: .; cdr3_nt: TGTGCCAGCACCACCACTAGCACAGATACGCAGTATTTT; cdr3_aa: CASTTTSTDTQYF
j_call: TRBJ2-3; v_call: TRBV7-2; clone_size: .; d_call: .; cdr3_nt: TGTGCCAGCAGCGAGGGGAGAGGTGCAGATACGCAGTATTTT; cdr3_aa: CASSEGRGADTQYF
j_call: TRBJ2-3; v_call: TRBV15; clone_size: .; d_call: .; cdr3_nt: TGTGCCACCAGCAGAGATCGAAACGCTCTCGGCACAGATACGCAGTATTTT; cdr3_aa: CATSRDRNALGTDTQYF
j_call: TRBJ2-7; v_call: TRBV7-2; clone_size: once; d_call: TRBD1; cdr3_nt: TGTGCCAGCAGCCCCCGACAGGGGAGCTCCTACGAGCAGTACTTC; cdr3_aa: CASSPRQGSSYEQYF
j_call: TRBJ2-7; v_call: TRBV6-5; clone_size: .; d_call: .; cdr3_nt: TGTGCCAGCAGTTACTCCGAACCGGGGCCCTACGAGCAGTACTTC; cdr3_aa: CASSYSEPGPYEQYF
j_call: TRBJ2-7; v_call: TRBV5-5; clone_size: .; d_call: TRBD1; cdr3_nt: TGTGCCAGCAGCTTTGGGACAGGGGACTACGAGCAGTACTTC; cdr3_aa: CASSFGTGDYEQYF
j_call: TRBJ2-1; v_call: TRBV7-8; clone_size: .; d_call: .; cdr3_nt: TGTGCCAGCAGCTTAGCGGGTATCTACAATGAGCAGTTCTTC; cdr3_aa: CASSLAGIYNEQFF
j_call: TRBJ1-3; v_call: TRBV30; clone_size: .; d_call: TRBD1; cdr3_nt: TGTGCCTGGACTGGGACAGGGGGCCATGGAAACACCATATATTTT; cdr3_aa: CAWTGTGGHGNTIYF
j_call: TRBJ2-3; v_call: TRBV10-3; clone_size: .; d_call: .; cdr3_nt: TGTGCCATCAGTGAAGGACAGACTAGCACAGATACGCAGTATTTT; cdr3_aa: CAISEGQTSTDTQYF
j_call: TRBJ2-7; v_call: TRBV5-1; clone_size: .; d_call: .; cdr3_nt: TGCGCCAGCAGCTTGGCGGGTGGGGGAGGCCCCCTGGCCTACGAGCAGTACTTC; cdr3_aa: CASSLAGGGGPLAYEQYF
j_call: TRBJ2-1; v_call: TRBV7-9; clone_size: .; d_call: .; cdr3_nt: TGTGCCAGCAGCTTAGGGGGGACTTCTCGGGAGCAGTTCTTC; cdr3_aa: CASSLGGTSREQFF
j_call: TRBJ2-1; v_call: TRBV9; clone_size: .; d_call: .; cdr3_nt: TGTGCCAGCAGCGTAGCGGGACGATACAATGAGCAGTTCTTC; cdr3_aa: CASSVAGRYNEQFF
j_call: TRBJ2-7; v_call: TRBV27; clone_size: .; d_call: .; cdr3_nt: TGTGCCACTTCTGGGGGGTACGAGCAGTACTTC; cdr3_aa: CATSGGYEQYF
j_call: TRBJ1-5; v_call: TRBV2; clone_size: .; d_call: TRBD1; cdr3_nt: TGTGCCAGCCGGACAGGGGCCCGGCAGCCCCAGCATTTT; cdr3_aa: CASRTGARQPQHF
j_call: TRBJ2-7; v_call: TRBV11-3; clone_size: .; d_call: .; cdr3_nt: TGTGCCAGCAGCTTGGCCCGGGACACCGCCTACGAGCAGTACTTC; cdr3_aa: CASSLARDTAYEQYF
j_call: TRBJ2-3; v_call: TRBV19; clone_size: .; d_call: TRBD2; cdr3_nt: TGTGCCAGTAGTATTGGACCCCAAGCGGGAGCTTTAGATACGCAGTATTTT; cdr3_aa: CASSIGPQAGALDTQYF
j_call: TRBJ2-2; v_call: TRBV5-6; clone_size: .; d_call: .; cdr3_nt: TGTGCCAGCAGCGCTGGTACCGGGGAGCTGTTTTTT; cdr3_aa: CASSAGTGELFF
j_call: TRBJ2-7; v_call: TRBV5-1; clone_size: .; d_call: .; cdr3_nt: TGCGCCAGCAGCCCACATACGGCGGGAAGTTCCTACGAGCAGTACTTC; cdr3_aa: CASSPHTAGSSYEQYF
j_call: TRBJ2-5; v_call: TRBV6-1; clone_size: .; d_call: .; cdr3_nt: TGTGCCAGCAGGGAAGGCACACTCCAGACCCAGTACTTC; cdr3_aa: CASREGTLQTQYF
j_call: TRBJ2-7; v_call: TRBV6-1; clone_size: .; d_call: TRBD2; cdr3_nt: TGTGCCAGCAGTCTACTAGCGGGGCCCACCTACGAGCAGTACTTC; cdr3_aa: CASSLLAGPTYEQYF
j_call: TRBJ2-7; v_call: TRBV9; clone_size: .; d_call: TRBD2; cdr3_nt: TGTGCCAGCAGCGCATCCTCTAGCGGGAGTTTTTACGAGCAGTACTTC; cdr3_aa: CASSASSSGSFYEQYF
j_call: TRBJ2-1; v_call: TRBV4-1; clone_size: .; d_call: TRBD2; cdr3_nt: TGCGCCAGCAGCCAAGATCATCGGGAGGGATACAATGAGCAGTTCTTC; cdr3_aa: CASSQDHREGYNEQFF
j_call: TRBJ1-5; v_call: TRBV28; clone_size: .; d_call: TRBD1; cdr3_nt: TGTGCCAGCGACCGGGACAGGGAGGTCCTGGGGCAGCCCCAGCATTTT; cdr3_aa: CASDRDREVLGQPQHF
j_call: TRBJ2-5; v_call: TRBV5-1; clone_size: .; d_call: TRBD1; cdr3_nt: TGCGCCAGCAGCTTGGAGGGACAGGGGGCGGCGGAGACCCAGTACTTC; cdr3_aa: CASSLEGQGAAETQYF
j_call: TRBJ2-7; v_call: TRBV11-2; clone_size: .; d_call: .; cdr3_nt: TGTGCCAGCAGCCCAATAACCGGGACGTCGGCCTACGAGCAGTACTTC; cdr3_aa: CASSPITGTSAYEQYF
j_call: TRBJ2-5; v_call: TRBV6-1; clone_size: .; d_call: TRBD1; cdr3_nt: TGTGCCAGCAGTGAATGGCAGGGGGAGGAGACCCAGTACTTC; cdr3_aa: CASSEWQGEETQYF
j_call: TRBJ1-5; v_call: TRBV4-1; clone_size: .; d_call: .; cdr3_nt: TGCGCCAGCAGCCAAGTGAGCGAGAGCAATCAGCCCCAGCATTTT; cdr3_aa: CASSQVSESNQPQHF